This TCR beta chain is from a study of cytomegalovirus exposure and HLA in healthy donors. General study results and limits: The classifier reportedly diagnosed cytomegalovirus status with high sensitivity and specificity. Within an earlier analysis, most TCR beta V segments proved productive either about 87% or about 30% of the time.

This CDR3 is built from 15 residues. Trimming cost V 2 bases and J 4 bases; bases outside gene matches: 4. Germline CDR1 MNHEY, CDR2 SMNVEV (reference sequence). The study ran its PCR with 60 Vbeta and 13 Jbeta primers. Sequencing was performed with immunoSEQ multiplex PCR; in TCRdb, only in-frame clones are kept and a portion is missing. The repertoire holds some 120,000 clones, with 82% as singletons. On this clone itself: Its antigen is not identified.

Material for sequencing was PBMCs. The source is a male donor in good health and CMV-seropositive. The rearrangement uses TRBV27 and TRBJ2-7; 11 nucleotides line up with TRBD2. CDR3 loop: CASSLGASGRYEQYF. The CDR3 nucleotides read TGTGCCAGCAGTTTAGGAGCTAGCGGGAGGTACGAGCAGTACTTC.